The rows below give T cell receptor beta chains drawn from one sample of a study of blood T cells in healthy people across ages. TCRdb reprocessed the 5' RACE reads with MiXCR, giving one entry per CDR3 protein. Of about a million distinct CDR3 sequences listed, less than 45% are singletons. The specimen sequenced was blood. Source of these receptors: a man aged 18-30 years in good health. CDR3s include the opening cysteine and the closing phenylalanine or tryptophan. A D gene is named only where the DNA matches it firmly. Not every row has a clone size; where given, it reads once, few, many or a size class.

d_gene	v_gene	abundance	j_gene	CDR3aa	CDR3nt
TRBD1	TRBV7-9	-	TRBJ1-5	CASSWDRVNQPQHF	TGTGCCAGCAGCTGGGACAGGGTGAATCAGCCCCAGCATTTT
-	TRBV12-3/TRBV12-4	few	TRBJ1-2	CASSLARHGYTF	TGTGCCAGCAGTTTGGCCCGACATGGCTACACCTTC
TRBD1	TRBV10-3	few	TRBJ2-6	CATAEPTLDRGDSGANVLTF	TGTGCCACCGCTGAGCCTACCCTGGACAGGGGGGACTCTGGGGCCAACGTCCTGACTTTC
-	TRBV12-3/TRBV12-4	few	TRBJ2-5	CASRKDIVRTQYF	TGTGCCAGCAGGAAAGACATAGTCCGAACCCAGTACTTC
TRBD1	TRBV7-9	-	TRBJ1-2	CASSQAGTGSNYGYTF	TGTGCCAGCAGCCAAGCCGGGACAGGCTCTAACTATGGCTACACCTTC
-	TRBV14	few	TRBJ1-2	CASSLQGSNGYTF	TGTGCCAGCAGCCTACAGGGTTCAAATGGCTACACCTTC
-	TRBV10-3	few	TRBJ2-2	CAISESAVNTGELFF	TGTGCCATCAGTGAGTCAGCCGTGAACACCGGGGAGCTGTTTTTT
-	TRBV4-3	-	TRBJ1-4	CASSLLVGPNEKLFF	TGCGCCAGCAGCCTCCTCGTGGGTCCCAATGAAAAACTGTTTTTT
-	TRBV25-1	-	TRBJ2-1	CASSKGWHQQFF	TGTGCCAGCAGCAAGGGGTGGCACCAGCAGTTCTTC
-	TRBV20-1	-	TRBJ2-5	CSAYPLMSDQETQYF	TGCAGTGCTTACCCCCTTATGTCGGATCAAGAGACCCAGTACTTC
TRBD1	TRBV20-1	few	TRBJ1-5	CSACPGQLYQPQHF	TGCAGTGCTTGTCCGGGACAGTTATATCAGCCCCAGCATTTT
-	TRBV29-1	-	TRBJ2-7	CSVGEGRLGFEQYF	TGCAGCGTTGGAGAAGGGCGTTTGGGTTTCGAGCAGTACTTC
-	TRBV5-1	-	TRBJ2-7	CASSKNREDSYNEQYF	TGCGCCAGCAGTAAAAACAGGGAAGACTCCTACAATGAGCAGTACTTC
-	TRBV12-3/TRBV12-4	few	TRBJ1-6	CASRLTGLVSPLHF	TGTGCCAGCAGATTAACAGGTCTGGTATCACCCCTCCACTTT
-	TRBV11-2	-	TRBJ1-1	CASSPNPEAFF	TGTGCCAGCAGCCCCAACCCTGAAGCTTTCTTT
-	TRBV5-6	few	TRBJ2-2	CASSVVGPGELFF	TGTGCCAGCAGCGTGGTGGGTCCCGGGGAGCTGTTTTTT
TRBD1	TRBV14	-	TRBJ1-4	CASSHFNRGVEEKLFF	TGTGCCAGCAGCCACTTCAACAGGGGAGTGGAAGAAAAACTGTTTTTT
-	TRBV7-3	large	TRBJ1-2	CASSLTDSIYGYTF	TGTGCCAGCAGCTTAACGGACAGTATCTATGGCTACACCTTC
-	TRBV2	-	TRBJ2-1	CASFGLYEQFF	TGTGCCAGCTTCGGGCTCTATGAGCAGTTCTTC
-	TRBV10-3	-	TRBJ1-2	CAISDVGNYGYTF	TGTGCCATCAGTGATGTGGGGAACTATGGCTACACCTTC
TRBD1	TRBV10-3	few	TRBJ2-6	CAITPGQGIISGANVLTF	TGTGCCATCACCCCGGGACAGGGGATAATCTCTGGGGCCAACGTCCTGACTTTC
TRBD1	TRBV10-3	many	TRBJ2-3	CAISVLGQGIGTDTQYF	TGTGCCATCAGTGTTTTGGGACAGGGGATCGGCACAGATACGCAGTATTTT
-	TRBV12-5	-	TRBJ2-1	CASGTAPRGPTNEQFF	TGTGCTAGTGGGACGGCCCCCAGGGGCCCCACCAATGAGCAGTTCTTC
TRBD1	TRBV9	-	TRBJ2-7	CASSTGQAVSDEQYF	TGTGCCAGCAGCACGGGACAGGCCGTCTCCGACGAGCAGTACTTC
TRBD1	TRBV28	-	TRBJ1-4	CASSFRTGREGEKLFF	TGTGCCAGCAGTTTCCGGACAGGGAGGGAAGGGGAAAAACTGTTTTTT
-	TRBV7-9	once	TRBJ2-5	CASSLGQSSKETQYF	TGTGCCAGCAGCTTGGGGCAGAGTAGCAAAGAGACCCAGTACTTC
-	TRBV20-1	few	TRBJ2-3	CSARGSGQGYPDTQYF	TGCAGTGCTAGAGGGTCCGGGCAGGGGTACCCAGATACGCAGTATTTT
-	TRBV30	-	TRBJ1-5	CAWSPGQANQPQHF	TGTGCCTGGAGTCCCGGCCAGGCCAATCAGCCCCAGCATTTT
-	TRBV27	-	TRBJ2-4	CASSPDGVPGDIQYF	TGTGCCAGCAGTCCCGACGGGGTCCCGGGGGACATTCAGTACTTC
-	TRBV27	-	TRBJ1-1	CASYSNRINTEAFF	TGTGCCAGCTATTCCAACAGGATTAACACTGAAGCTTTCTTT
-	TRBV10-3	few	TRBJ2-3	CAITGGATSDTQYF	TGTGCCATCACGGGCGGGGCCACCTCAGATACGCAGTATTTT
TRBD2	TRBV6-6	few	TRBJ2-3	CASTRTSAGLGTDTQYF	TGTGCCAGCACACGGACTAGCGCCGGCCTAGGGACAGATACGCAGTATTTT
TRBD1	TRBV6-1	few	TRBJ1-4	CASSPTGSNEKLFF	TGTGCCAGCAGCCCGACAGGGTCAAATGAAAAACTGTTTTTT
TRBD2	TRBV7-2	-	TRBJ2-3	CASSTTSGDTDTQYF	TGTGCCAGCAGCACGACTAGCGGGGACACAGATACGCAGTATTTT
-	TRBV12-3/TRBV12-4	few	TRBJ2-3	CASRTSSTDTQYF	TGTGCCAGCAGGACTTCGAGCACAGATACGCAGTATTTT
-	TRBV7-3	-	TRBJ1-2	CASSLGQDYGHTF	TGTGCCAGCAGCTTAGGGCAGGACTATGGCCACACCTTC
-	TRBV29-1	-	TRBJ1-1	CSVENVKGEGTEAFF	TGCAGCGTCGAAAACGTAAAGGGGGAGGGCACTGAAGCTTTCTTT
TRBD1	TRBV20-1	-	TRBJ1-1	CSARTGLGNTEAFF	TGCAGTGCGAGGACAGGGCTGGGGAACACTGAAGCTTTCTTT
-	TRBV2	once	TRBJ2-7	CASQDSKSSYGQYF	TGTGCCAGCCAAGATTCCAAGAGCTCCTACGGGCAGTACTTC
TRBD1	TRBV20-1	few	TRBJ1-2	CSARTGDCVYTF	TGCAGTGCCAGGACAGGGGATTGTGTCTACACCTTC
-	TRBV6-6	-	TRBJ2-5	CASSYGVRGYQETQYF	TGTGCCAGCAGTTACGGGGTAAGGGGGTACCAAGAGACCCAGTACTTC
-	TRBV7-6	few	TRBJ2-3	CASSPLGLSTDTQYF	TGTGCCAGCAGCCCACTAGGGCTCAGCACAGATACGCAGTATTTT